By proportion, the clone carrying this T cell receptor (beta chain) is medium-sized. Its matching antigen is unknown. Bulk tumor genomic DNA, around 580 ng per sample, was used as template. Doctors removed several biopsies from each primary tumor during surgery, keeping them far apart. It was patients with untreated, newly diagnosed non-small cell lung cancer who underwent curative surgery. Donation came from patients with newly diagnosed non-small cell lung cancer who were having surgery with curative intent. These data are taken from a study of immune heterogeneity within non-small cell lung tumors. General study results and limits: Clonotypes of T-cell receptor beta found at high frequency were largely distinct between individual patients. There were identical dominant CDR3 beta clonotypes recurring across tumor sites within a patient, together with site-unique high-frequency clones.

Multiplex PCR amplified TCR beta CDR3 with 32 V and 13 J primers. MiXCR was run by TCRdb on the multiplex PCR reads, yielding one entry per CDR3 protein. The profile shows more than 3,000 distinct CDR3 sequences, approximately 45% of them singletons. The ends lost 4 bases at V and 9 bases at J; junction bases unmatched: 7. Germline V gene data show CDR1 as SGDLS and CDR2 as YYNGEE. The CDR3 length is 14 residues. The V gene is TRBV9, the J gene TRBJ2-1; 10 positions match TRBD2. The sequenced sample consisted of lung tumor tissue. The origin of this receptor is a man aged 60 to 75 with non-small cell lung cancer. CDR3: CASSFFLAGGEQFF. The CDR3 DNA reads TGTGCCAGCAGCTTTTTCTTAGCGGGAGGTGAGCAGTTCTTC.